This T cell receptor beta chain comes out of a study of blood T cell repertoires in COVID-19. Study in general: Donors in the United States, Italy and Spain gave samples during acute or convalescent COVID-19.

Cohort placement rested on clinical history that participants reported themselves. The recovered donors of Cohort 3 showed two negative PCRs, clearance, or symptom resolution. Authors' processing steps: From reference gene primer amplification, estimates of nucleated cell counts were derived. Profiling relied on immunoSEQ multiplex PCR, and the TCRdb table lists in-frame clones only, not all of them. V and J calls plus clone size are reproduced from that table; the DNA served to infer D and trimming. Of around 170,000 clones listed, over 75% are singletons. V was clipped by 1 base and J by 6 bases; unmatched bases: 1. CDR1 and CDR2 (germline): SGHNT, YYREEE (reference sequence). CDR3 size: 13 residues.

The clonotype originates from a woman aged 50 to 60 who had recovered from COVID-19. The material sequenced was PBMCs or T cells enriched from blood (not recorded which). The V gene is TRBV5-4, the J gene TRBJ2-1; TRBD2 matches 7 bases. Here the CDR3 DNA reads TGTGCCAGCAGCTTGTGGGAGGGCAATGAGCAGTTCTTC. Amino acids: CASSLWEGNEQFF.